This T cell receptor (beta chain) was captured by sequencing in a study of beta chain features in type 1 diabetes. Across the study: Researchers looked at roughly 100,000,000 sorted cells across all samples.

V shed 6 bases and J shed 0 bases, with 19 bases lying between them. Germline V gene data show CDR1 as KGHSH and CDR2 as LQKENI. This CDR3 has 17 amino acids. Notes on the study in general: Across patients, naive, central memory and Treg TCRB repertoires exhibited apparently greater similarity than was observed across healthy donors. Sequencing from cDNA could over-represent high-TCR-expressing cells. For patients and controls alike, PCR might favor shorter templates to the same degree.

In its sample, this clone was seen a few times. What it recognizes is unknown. The whole isolated RNA underwent reverse transcription, so sequencing captured expressed TCRB transcripts. Data came from immunoSEQ multiplex PCR; TCRdb stores just in-frame clones and leaves some out. Among approximately 300,000 clones listed, approximately 11% were seen once. V is TRBV18 and J is TRBJ2-3; TRBD1 is a possible D gene (7 bases). Material for sequencing was naive CD4+ T cells from blood. The receptor was isolated from a woman under 40 in good health. This CDR3 reads CASSRTIQGTSTDTQYF. The CDR3 region has the DNA TGTGCCAGCTCCCGAACGATACAGGGGACTAGCACAGATACGCAGTATTTT.